A selection of T cell receptor beta chains follows, all from one sample in a study of response to subunit inactivated influenza vaccine. TCRdb recomputed calls from the RT-PCR reads with MiXCR, one row per CDR3 protein. The sample lists just under 550,000 distinct CDR3 sequences, around 25% occurring once. The data were also submitted as part of a second study, on T cells expressing NK-cell markers.

The material was CD4+ T cells sorted from PBMCs, obtained about 12 days after vaccination. All receptors derive from a man aged 50-59 years who received an inactivated influenza vaccine. The CDR3 runs from the conserved cysteine through the conserved F or W. The order of the fields is J gene, V gene, D gene, clone size, CDR3 protein, CDR3 DNA. D genes are given only for firm matches. Size is omitted from some rows. Given values are once, few, many or a class for expanded clones.

TRBJ2-5 | TRBV5-1 | TRBD1 | few | CASSSGQGFGETQYF | TGCGCCAGCAGCTCCGGACAGGGTTTCGGCGAGACCCAGTACTTC
TRBJ2-1 | TRBV24-1 | TRBD2 | few | CATSDPGTSGREQFF | TGTGCCACCAGTGATCCTGGGACTAGCGGGAGGGAGCAGTTCTTC
TRBJ2-2 | TRBV7-9 | NA | few | CASSRGSGELFF | TGTGCCAGCAGCCGCGGATCCGGGGAGCTGTTTTTT
TRBJ2-7 | TRBV5-1 | NA | NA | CASSPSEANEQYF | TGCGCCAGCAGCCCCAGCGAGGCCAACGAGCAGTACTTC
TRBJ2-7 | TRBV20-1 | TRBD2 | NA | CSASLIAGGPYEQYF | TGCAGTGCTTCACTGATAGCGGGAGGCCCCTACGAGCAGTACTTC
TRBJ2-7 | TRBV28 | TRBD2 | NA | CASSLGTGGTRPYEQYF | TGTGCCAGCAGTTTAGGGACGGGGGGAACTCGACCTTACGAGCAGTACTTC
TRBJ2-7 | TRBV5-1 | NA | NA | CASSLFRDYEQYF | TGCGCCAGCAGCTTGTTCAGGGACTACGAGCAGTACTTC
TRBJ1-2 | TRBV7-2 | NA | few | CASRVDRNYGYTF | TGTGCCAGCAGGGTAGACCGGAACTATGGCTACACCTTC
TRBJ2-5 | TRBV7-2 | TRBD2 | NA | CASSLGPSGGPGQETQYF | TGTGCCAGCAGCTTAGGGCCTAGCGGGGGGCCGGGTCAAGAGACCCAGTACTTC
TRBJ1-4 | TRBV12-3/TRBV12-4 | TRBD1 | few | CASSIGGTGEKLFF | TGTGCCAGCAGCATCGGGGGGACAGGCGAAAAACTGTTTTTT
TRBJ1-2 | TRBV7-9 | TRBD1 | few | CASTAAGAGGTF | TGTGCCAGCACCGCAGCCGGTGCAGGGGGGACCTTC
TRBJ1-6 | TRBV9 | NA | NA | CASSTSSGYSPLHF | TGTGCCAGCAGCACTAGTTCAGGGTACTCACCCCTCCACTTT
TRBJ2-7 | TRBV5-1 | NA | few | CASSLITGTYEQYF | TGCGCCAGCAGCTTGATCACAGGGACCTACGAGCAGTACTTC
TRBJ2-7 | TRBV7-2 | NA | NA | CASSRQLPAPSYEQYF | TGTGCCAGCAGTCGACAGTTGCCCGCTCCCTCCTACGAGCAGTACTTC
TRBJ2-7 | TRBV9 | TRBD2 | NA | CASSVTPLAGGNEQYF | TGTGCCAGCAGCGTAACCCCACTAGCGGGAGGGAACGAGCAGTACTTC
TRBJ1-1 | TRBV7-9 | NA | few | CASSLALGGYTEAFF | TGTGCCAGCAGCTTAGCGTTGGGGGGGTACACTGAAGCTTTCTTT
TRBJ1-2 | TRBV7-2 | NA | NA | CATTVYGYTF | TGTGCCACAACGGTTTATGGCTACACCTTC
TRBJ1-4 | TRBV29-1 | NA | many | CSAVVSTNEKLFF | TGCAGCGCGGTGGTATCGACTAATGAAAAACTGTTTTTT
TRBJ2-1 | TRBV10-3 | NA | NA | CAISERPGDEQFF | TGTGCCATCAGTGAGAGGCCCGGCGATGAGCAGTTCTTC
TRBJ2-7 | TRBV5-1 | TRBD1 | NA | CASSPGGTGGFEQYF | TGCGCCAGCAGCCCCGGTGGGACAGGGGGCTTCGAGCAGTACTTC
TRBJ2-1 | TRBV7-9 | TRBD2 | NA | CASSLAEGLAGVEQFF | TGTGCCAGCAGCTTAGCGGAGGGACTAGCGGGAGTTGAGCAGTTCTTC
TRBJ2-3 | TRBV10-3 | NA | NA | CAIRGIGDTQYF | TGTGCCATCAGGGGTATTGGAGATACGCAGTATTTT
TRBJ2-6 | TRBV6-2/TRBV6-3 | TRBD1 | NA | CASSYLQGAGANVLTF | TGTGCCAGCAGTTACTTGCAGGGGGCCGGGGCCAACGTCCTGACTTTC